This T cell receptor beta chain stems from a study of glioma-infiltrating T cells after dendritic cell vaccination. Study at large: Patients had newly diagnosed or recurrent glioblastoma and received dendritic cell vaccines. Study outcomes and limitations: Longer survival after dendritic cell vaccination followed higher pretreatment TIL content. The cohort had few patients with full blood and tumor sets.

Time point: after dendritic cell vaccination, including at tumor progression/relapse. In the case of this clone: Its target is unknown.

The CDR3 is 15 residues long. Trimming at V came to 5 bases and at J to 3 bases, leaving 4 bases not matched to a gene. CDR1 and CDR2 from the germline V gene are SGHAT and FQNNGV. TCRdb keeps only in-frame clones here, not all; method: immunoSEQ multiplex PCR. Of 85,000 to 100,000 clones in the sample, approximately 75% are singletons; the top ten hold 2% to 2.5%. The sequence derives from a human donor with glioblastoma. The chain has TRBV11-2 and TRBJ2-2; TRBD1 matches at 9 bases. The source was blood, collected after dendritic cell vaccination. CDR3 coding DNA: TGTGCCAGCAGCCTCGGGACAGGGTACACCGGGGAGCTGTTTTTT. Protein sequence: CASSLGTGYTGELFF.